This TCR beta chain was retrieved from a study of CD8 T cells in ankylosing spondylitis (dated by TCRdb to the late 2010s). Concerning the study at large: The study set out to find disease-linked TCR variants by profiling T cell receptor beta repertoires in ankylosing spondylitis patients and healthy donors. In total, the full study cohort was made up of roughly 110 healthy donors and 20 to 25 ankylosing spondylitis patients. Peripheral blood was sampled, and synovial fluid was additionally collected from ankylosing spondylitis patients. Broad study findings and their caveats: A TCR beta motif of roughly 8 highly homologous amino acid variants appeared characteristic of blood from ankylosing spondylitis patients. Significant enrichment of the disease-linked clones was reported in matched synovial fluid samples from ankylosing spondylitis patients. Some of the motif variants had been reported before in the synovial fluid and blood of reactive arthritis patients, a finding that suggests common disease-initiation mechanisms. The disease-linked clones showed a CD8+ phenotype and occurred at relatively low frequencies in peripheral blood.

With regard to this clonotype: The antigen it recognizes is unknown. It has no much larger one-base neighbor in the sample; base qualities were not kept.

CDR1 is given as KGHSH and CDR2 as LQKENI, both from the germline V gene. Trimming removed 6 bases from V and 8 bases from J, leaving 11 bases between the germline ends. The CDR3 numbers 13 residues from cysteine through phenylalanine. This entry keeps only the CDR3 DNA: 39 bases, framed from base 1. Sequencing used an Illumina HiSeq 2500. TCR beta libraries were prepared by quantitative 5'-RACE with molecular barcodes. From the authors' description of their analysis: A new computational method based on a probabilistic model of VDJ rearrangement was used to identify disease-linked TCR variants. The raw public reads went through TCRdb reprocessing: fastp at Q25, MiXCR clone calling, in-frame beta chains kept. Under each unique CDR3 protein, matching rows form one entry showing the most common genes and DNA. These V and J calls rely on TCRdb rather than the paper's analysis. The sample includes some 840,000 distinct CDR3 sequences, with about 10% observed a single time. Together, the top ten hold 0.51% of the sample.

Sequencing used blood, either unsorted or a sorted T cell fraction (not recorded which). The sequence links TRBV18 to TRBJ1-6; the D gene remains uncertain. This clonotype originated in a male donor with ankylosing spondylitis. The CDR3 protein: CASSLTRDSPLHF. In nucleotides, the sequence is TGTGCCAGCTCGTTGACGCGGGATTCACCCCTCCACTTT.